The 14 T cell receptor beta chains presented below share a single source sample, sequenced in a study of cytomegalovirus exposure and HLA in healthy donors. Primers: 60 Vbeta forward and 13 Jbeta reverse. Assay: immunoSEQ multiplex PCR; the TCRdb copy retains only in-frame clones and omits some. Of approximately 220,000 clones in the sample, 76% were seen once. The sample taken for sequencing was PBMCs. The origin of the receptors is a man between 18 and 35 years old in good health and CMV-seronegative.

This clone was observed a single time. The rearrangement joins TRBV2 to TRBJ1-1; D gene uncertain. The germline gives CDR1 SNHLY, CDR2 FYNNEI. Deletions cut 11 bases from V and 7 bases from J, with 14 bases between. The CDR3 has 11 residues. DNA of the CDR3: TGTGCCTCGAGGTCCTCCTTTGAAGCTTTCTTT. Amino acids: CASRSSFEAFF.

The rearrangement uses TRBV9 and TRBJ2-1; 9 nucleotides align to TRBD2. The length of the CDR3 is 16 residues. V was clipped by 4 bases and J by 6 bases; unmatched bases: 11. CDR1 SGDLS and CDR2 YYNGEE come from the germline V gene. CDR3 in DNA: TGTGCCAGCAGCCTCAGAGATAGCGGGAGCGTCAATGAGCAGTTCTTC. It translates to CASSLRDSGSVNEQFF.

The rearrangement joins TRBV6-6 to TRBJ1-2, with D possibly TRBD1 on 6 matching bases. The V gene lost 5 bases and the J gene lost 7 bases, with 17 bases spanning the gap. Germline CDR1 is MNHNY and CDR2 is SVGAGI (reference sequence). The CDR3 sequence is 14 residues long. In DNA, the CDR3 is TGTGCCAGCAGTCTTCAACAGGGATTACGTGGCTACACCTTC. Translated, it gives CASSLQQGLRGYTF.

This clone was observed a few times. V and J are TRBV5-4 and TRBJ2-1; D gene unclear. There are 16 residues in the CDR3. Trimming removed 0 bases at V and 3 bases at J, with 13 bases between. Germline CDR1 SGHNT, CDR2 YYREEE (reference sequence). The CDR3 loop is CASSLVGTTNYNEQFF. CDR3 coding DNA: TGTGCCAGCAGCTTGGTTGGCACAACAAACTACAATGAGCAGTTCTTC.

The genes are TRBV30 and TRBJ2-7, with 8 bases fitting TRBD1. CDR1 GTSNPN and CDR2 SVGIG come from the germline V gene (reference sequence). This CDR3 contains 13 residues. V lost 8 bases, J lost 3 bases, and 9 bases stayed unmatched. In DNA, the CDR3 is TGTGCCGGGATGAACAGGGGGAACTACGAGCAGTACTTC. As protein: CAGMNRGNYEQYF.

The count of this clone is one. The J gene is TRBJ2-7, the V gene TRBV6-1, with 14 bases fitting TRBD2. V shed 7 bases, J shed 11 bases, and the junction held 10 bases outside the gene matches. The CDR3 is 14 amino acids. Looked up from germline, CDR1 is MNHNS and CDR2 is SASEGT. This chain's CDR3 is CASTRLAGGPFKYF. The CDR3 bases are TGTGCCAGCACTAGACTAGCGGGAGGGCCCTTTAAGTACTTC.

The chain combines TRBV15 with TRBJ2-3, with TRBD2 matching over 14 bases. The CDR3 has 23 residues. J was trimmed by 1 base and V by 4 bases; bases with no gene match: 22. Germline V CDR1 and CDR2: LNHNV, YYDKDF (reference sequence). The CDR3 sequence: CATSTEIKGPGLAGVFGTDTQYF. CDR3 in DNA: TGTGCCACCAGCACAGAGATCAAAGGCCCGGGACTAGCGGGAGTATTTGGCACAGATACGCAGTATTTT.

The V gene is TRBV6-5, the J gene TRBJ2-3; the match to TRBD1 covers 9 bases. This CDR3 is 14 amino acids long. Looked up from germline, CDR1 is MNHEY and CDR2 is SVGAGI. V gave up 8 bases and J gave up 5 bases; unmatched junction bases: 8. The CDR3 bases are TGTGCCAGCCCCGGGACAGGGCTCTTAGATACGCAGTATTTT. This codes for CASPGTGLLDTQYF.

The CDR3 nucleotides read TGTGCCATCAGTGGGGACAAGAAGAACACTGAAGCTTTCTTT. This encodes CAISGDKKNTEAFF. This chain joins TRBV10-3 and TRBJ1-1; possibly TRBD1 for D (6 bases). CDR3 length: 14 amino acids. CDR1 and CDR2 from the germline V gene are ENHRY and SYGVKD. V was cut by 4 bases and J by 1 base, with 10 bases left in between.

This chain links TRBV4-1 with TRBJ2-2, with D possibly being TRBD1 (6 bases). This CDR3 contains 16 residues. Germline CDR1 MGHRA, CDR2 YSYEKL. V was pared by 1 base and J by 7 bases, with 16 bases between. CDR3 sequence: CASSQGPAGVFGELFF. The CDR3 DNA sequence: TGCGCCAGCAGCCAAGGTCCTGCAGGGGTTTTCGGGGAGCTGTTTTTT.

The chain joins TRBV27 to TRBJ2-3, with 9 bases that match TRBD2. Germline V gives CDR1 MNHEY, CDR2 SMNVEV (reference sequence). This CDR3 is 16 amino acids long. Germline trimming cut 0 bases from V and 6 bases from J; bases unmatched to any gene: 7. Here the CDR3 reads CASSLSWVAGADTQYF. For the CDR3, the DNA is TGTGCCAGCAGTTTATCGTGGGTAGCGGGAGCTGATACGCAGTATTTT.

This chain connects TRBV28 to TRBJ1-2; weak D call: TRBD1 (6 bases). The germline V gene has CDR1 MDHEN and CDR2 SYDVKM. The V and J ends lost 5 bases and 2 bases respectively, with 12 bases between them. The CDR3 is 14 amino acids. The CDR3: CASSVGTFNYGYTF. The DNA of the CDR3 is TGTGCCAGCAGTGTCGGGACATTCAACTATGGCTACACCTTC.

The CDR3 nucleotides read TGTGCCACCCCGCAGCCATGGGAGGGTTACGAGCAGTACTTC. This translates into CATPQPWEGYEQYF. This chain uses TRBV10-3 with TRBJ2-7, with 7 nucleotides matching TRBD2. The germline V gene encodes CDR1 ENHRY and CDR2 SYGVKD. V was clipped by 10 bases and J by 4 bases; unmatched bases: 13. This CDR3 spans 14 amino acids.

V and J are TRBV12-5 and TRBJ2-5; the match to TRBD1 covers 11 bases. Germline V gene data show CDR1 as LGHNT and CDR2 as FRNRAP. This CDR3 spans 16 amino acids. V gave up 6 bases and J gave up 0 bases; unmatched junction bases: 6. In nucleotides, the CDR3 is TGTGCTAGTGGATCGGGACAGGGGGGGTACCAAGAGACCCAGTACTTC. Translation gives CASGSGQGGYQETQYF.